The source of this TCR beta chain is a study of identifying expanded T cells in peripheral blood. Libraries were prepared by immunoSEQ multiplex PCR; TCRdb keeps only in-frame clonotypes and omits some of them. The sample yields 60,000 or so clones, roughly four fifths seen once. Healthy donors had no documented immune events, such as infections, while sampled. Germline-derived CDR1 and CDR2 are KGHSH and LQKENI. V lost 2 bases and J 0 bases, leaving 10 bases between the germline ends. The CDR3 loop spans 15 amino acids. The rearrangement joins TRBV18 to TRBJ1-1, with D possibly being TRBD1 (6 bases). Source material: blood. This clonotype was obtained from a person aged 18 to 75 in good health. CDR3 residues: CASSPNQGMNTEAFF. The CDR3 coding sequence is TGTGCCAGCTCACCAAACCAGGGGATGAACACTGAAGCTTTCTTT.